This TCR beta chain came from a study of early T cells in non-severe SARS-CoV-2 infection. The TCR library protocol attached unique molecular identifiers to the individual cDNA molecules. One entry per CDR3 protein, called by TCRdb with MiXCR from the 5' RACE reads. The sample yields about 100,000 distinct CDR3 sequences, 12% seen once. Germline lookup yields CDR1 LNHDA and CDR2 SQIVND (reference sequence). V lost 8 bases to trimming and J lost 7 bases; unmatched junction nucleotides: 8. The CDR3 consists of 14 residues. This clonotype showed up just a few times. The sequence was collected from an adult who was a healthcare worker with PCR-confirmed SARS-CoV-2 infection or an uninfected control (not recorded which). This chain connects TRBV19 to TRBJ1-6; 7 nucleotides match TRBD1. Sequenced: whole blood. The CDR3 nucleotides read TGTGCCAGTGAAGGGACAGCGGAAAATTCACCCCTCCACTTT. This encodes CASEGTAENSPLHF.